The 19 T cell receptor beta chains given below trace back to one sample, sequenced in a study of Graves' ophthalmopathy and Graves' hyperthyroidism. As the template, RNA transcripts were used to amplify TCR beta CDR3 regions. Following a first-round RT-PCR that used HTBI primers, a second-round multiplex PCR was carried out. In TCRdb, the multiplex PCR reads were re-called with MiXCR into one record per CDR3 protein. The sample includes hundreds of thousands of distinct CDR3 sequences, roughly 20% of them seen just once. The sequenced sample consisted of peripheral blood. The source of these receptors is a woman aged 18-35 years with stable Graves' hyperthyroidism. Some clones in this sample may be carry-over from other donors' samples.

The sample holds a few counts of this clonotype. The chain carries TRBV7-9 and TRBJ1-1; D not certain. The CDR3 is made up of 12 amino acids. The V end lost 5 bases, the J end lost 10 bases, and 14 bases lay between the germline ends. The germline V gene has CDR1 SEHNR and CDR2 FQNEAQ (reference sequence). CDR3 sequence (DNA): TGTGCCAGCAGCGAGTCACGGGGAGTAGCTTTCTTT. Protein product: CASSESRGVAFF.

This clonotype occurred many times. The V gene is TRBV4-2, the J gene TRBJ2-5, with 8 bases aligning to TRBD1. Losses at the gene ends were 2 bases for V and 5 bases for J; bases not matched to a gene: 4. The germline CDR1 and CDR2 sequences are LGHNA and YNFKEQ. This CDR3 has 14 residues. This CDR3 is CASSQSGQGETQYF. CDR3 coding DNA: TGTGCCAGCAGCCAATCCGGACAGGGTGAGACCCAGTACTTC.

This clonotype was observed many times. The chain combines TRBV6-2 or TRBV6-3 with TRBJ2-5; D unresolved. The CDR3 is 12 residues long. V shed 11 bases and J shed 0 bases, with 10 bases lying between them. CDR1 and CDR2 (germline): MNHEY, SVGEGT. Here the CDR3 DNA reads TGTGCCGTCACCGACTACCAAGAGACCCAGTACTTC. It codes for CAVTDYQETQYF.

This clonotype was seen at least ten times. The V call is TRBV12-3 or TRBV12-4, the J call TRBJ2-5; the D is unclear. This CDR3 comprises 14 residues. Trimming took off 3 bases at V and 1 base at J, with 9 bases between the two ends. The CDR3 loop is CASSFVEPQETQYF. In DNA, the CDR3 is TGTGCCAGCAGTTTTGTGGAACCCCAAGAGACCCAGTACTTC.

The gene calls are TRBV20-1 and TRBJ2-7, with 9 bases that match TRBD1. This CDR3 is built from 13 residues. Per germline, CDR1 DFQATT and CDR2 SNEGSKA (reference sequence). The V segment lost 6 bases and the J segment 4 bases; nucleotides outside the gene matches: 7. In nucleotides, the CDR3 is TGCAGTGCCCTCGGGACAGGGATTTACGAGCAGTACTTC. Amino acid sequence: CSALGTGIYEQYF.

The chain links TRBV12-3 or TRBV12-4 to TRBJ1-2; unclear D gene. Trimming took 7 bases from V and 4 from J, leaving 13 bases between them. The CDR3 is 13 amino acids. The CDR3 region is CASNFDKSYGYTF. The CDR3 nucleotides are TGTGCCAGCAACTTCGACAAGTCCTATGGCTACACCTTC.

This clonotype was picked up many times. The genes are TRBV29-1 and TRBJ2-7; D unresolved. Germline CDR1 reads SQVTM; CDR2 reads ANQGSEA. V was pared by 4 bases and J by 0 bases, with 13 bases between. The CDR3 covers 14 residues. This chain's CDR3 is CSVVDLKSSYEQYF. CDR3 in DNA: TGCAGCGTTGTGGACCTTAAGAGCTCCTACGAGCAGTACTTC.

V and J are TRBV20-1 and TRBJ1-5; D is unresolved. The germline CDR1 and CDR2 sequences are DFQATT and SNEGSKA (reference sequence). The CDR3 covers 14 residues. V was trimmed by 1 base and J by 2 bases, leaving 9 bases between them. The CDR3, as DNA: TGCAGTGCTAGAGTGTTGGGAGGCAATCAGCCCCAGCATTTT. Residues: CSARVLGGNQPQHF.

This clonotype has ten or more counts. The J gene is TRBJ2-7, the V gene TRBV11-1; 7 bases are shared with TRBD1. Germline CDR1 reads SGHAT; CDR2 reads FQDESV (reference sequence). This CDR3 has 17 amino acids. Germline trimming cut 10 bases from V and 5 bases from J; bases unmatched to any gene: 23. The CDR3 sequence is CATLAYDGNRGRDEQYF. As DNA, the CDR3 is TGTGCCACCCTAGCCTACGATGGAAACAGGGGTCGGGACGAGCAGTACTTC.

The table lists this clonotype with a few counts. The chain links TRBV11-3 to TRBJ2-2; D possibly corresponds to TRBD1 (5 bases). Trimming left V 1 base short and J 5 bases short, with 5 bases between. Germline V gives CDR1 SGHNT, CDR2 YENEEA. The CDR3 totals 13 residues. CDR3 residues: CASSLGQTGELFF. In nucleotides, the CDR3 is TGTGCCAGCAGCTTAGGACAGACCGGGGAGCTGTTTTTT.

This clonotype was seen at least ten times. V and J are TRBV12-3 or TRBV12-4 and TRBJ1-1, with D possibly matching TRBD1 (5 bases). This CDR3 has 13 residues. Trimming stripped 6 bases from V and 10 bases from J, with 18 bases between. The CDR3 region is CASRISGGGGAFF. In DNA, the CDR3 is TGTGCCAGCAGGATCTCAGGCGGTGGGGGAGCTTTCTTT.

This clonotype has at least ten counts. V and J are TRBV29-1 and TRBJ2-7; possibly TRBD2 for D (6 bases). V gave up 7 bases and J gave up 5 bases, with 21 bases separating them. There are 14 residues in the CDR3. Per the germline V gene, CDR1 is SQVTM and CDR2 is ANQGSEA. CDR3 DNA: TGCAGCGCAAATCCGGGACTTACCACTGACGAGCAGTACTTC. This encodes CSANPGLTTDEQYF.

This clonotype showed up many times. Here the CDR3 DNA reads TGCGCCAGCAGCCAAATATTTGGCTCCTACGAGCAGTACTTC. This translates into CASSQIFGSYEQYF. The genes are TRBV4-1 and TRBJ2-7; D remains ambiguous. Germline loops: CDR1 MGHRA, CDR2 YSYEKL. The CDR3 contains 14 residues. Trimming took off 2 bases at V and 0 bases at J, with 8 bases between the two ends.

This clonotype occurred many times. The V call is TRBV11-2, the J call TRBJ1-3, with D uncertain. Germline lookup yields CDR1 SGHAT and CDR2 FQNNGV. V dropped 6 bases and J dropped 3 bases, with 6 bases sitting between them. The CDR3 runs to 12 residues. The CDR3 spells CASSVGGNTIYF. The DNA for the CDR3 is TGTGCCAGCAGTGTCGGTGGAAACACCATATATTTT.

Ten or more counts support this clonotype. The rearrangement links TRBV4-1 to TRBJ1-2; 7 bases align to TRBD1. The CDR3 is 15 amino acids. Germline CDR1 is MGHRA and CDR2 is YSYEKL. V was clipped by 4 bases and J by 0 bases; unmatched bases: 5. The CDR3: CASSPAQGANYGYTF. CDR3 in DNA: TGCGCCAGCAGCCCGGCGCAGGGGGCTAACTATGGCTACACCTTC.

There are many counts of this clonotype. This chain connects TRBV6-5 to TRBJ2-7; 7 positions match TRBD2. The CDR3 sequence is 19 residues long. CDR1 is MNHEY and CDR2 is SVGAGI in the germline V gene. The trim removed 6 bases at V and 3 bases at J, leaving 23 bases unmatched. In nucleotides, the CDR3 is TGTGCCAGCAGAAATACGGACGGGATGGAGGCTAGCGGAAACTACGAGCAGTACTTC. Amino acids: CASRNTDGMEASGNYEQYF.

The chain combines TRBV12-3 or TRBV12-4 with TRBJ2-2; D possibly corresponds to TRBD1 (6 bases). Trimming shortened V by 6 bases and J by 3 bases, and 17 bases separated the two germline ends. The CDR3 sequence is 16 residues long. CDR3 region: CASRLSRNRDTGELFF. The CDR3 DNA is TGTGCCAGCAGACTAAGCCGGAACAGGGACACCGGGGAGCTGTTTTTT.

This clonotype was picked up many times. The chain is built from TRBV15 and TRBJ2-5; D is uncertain. This CDR3 region has 14 residues. Germline V gene sequence: CDR1 LNHNV, CDR2 YYDKDF (reference sequence). The V end was cut by 3 bases, the J end by 1 base, with 9 bases between. The CDR3 here is CATSSGFPQETQYF. The CDR3 DNA reads as TGTGCCACCAGCAGCGGGTTTCCCCAAGAGACCCAGTACTTC.

To note about this clonotype: A read error may produce the germline difference seen at one junction end. The J gene is TRBJ1-2, the V gene TRBV12-3 or TRBV12-4; D is possibly TRBD1 (5 bases). CDR3 size: 12 residues. CDR3 nucleotides: TGTGCCAGCAGTTACACGCTGACAGCCTACTTCTTC. Encoded protein: CASSYTLTAYFF.